This T cell receptor (beta chain) was found in a study of beta chain features in type 1 diabetes. Study observations and caveats: Patients with Type 1 diabetes showed moderately but significantly shorter TCRB CDR3s in all four CD4+ subsets.

This clone showed up just a few times. Its antigen is not known. Expressed TCRB transcripts were sequenced after all isolated RNA was converted to cDNA. Only in-frame clones appear in the TCRdb table, and some are missing; sequencing was by immunoSEQ multiplex PCR. This sample carries 300,000 to 400,000 clones, 11% of them seen once, and the ten largest clones take about 0.015%. Germline trimming cut 6 bases from V and 5 bases from J; bases unmatched to any gene: 9. The CDR3 loop spans 15 amino acids. Germline assignment: CDR1 SGHDT and CDR2 YYEEEE. This sequence originates from a woman in her thirties in good health. Material for sequencing was naive CD4+ T cells from blood. The chain recombines TRBV5-6 with TRBJ2-3; TRBD1 aligns across 10 bases. The DNA of the CDR3 is TGTGCCAGCAACATAAGACAGGGGGCGCGAGATACGCAGTATTTT. Translated, it gives CASNIRQGARDTQYF.